The 23 T cell receptor beta chains listed next were all sequenced from one sample in a study of blood T cells in healthy people across ages. A second roughly 7 to 11 cycle PCR used barcoded and J-beta primers. TCRdb ran MiXCR on the 5' RACE reads and lists one entry per CDR3 protein. The sample shows around 800,000 distinct CDR3 sequences, about 55% of them seen only once. Sequencing was carried out using blood. These receptors originate from a man older than 75 in good health.

This clonotype was seen repeatedly, ten times or more. The chain links TRBV25-1 to TRBJ2-7; 11 bases line up with TRBD1. CDR3 length: 15 amino acids. J gave up 2 bases and V 5 bases, and 5 bases lay outside the gene matches. Per the germline V gene, CDR1 is MGHDK and CDR2 is SYGVNS. In DNA, the CDR3 is TGTGCCAGCAGTCCGAGGGACAGGGGGACCTACGAGCAGTACTTC. Amino acid sequence: CASSPRDRGTYEQYF.

The chain combines TRBV2 with TRBJ2-7, with D unresolved. The CDR3 extends over 15 amino acids. Germline loops: CDR1 SNHLY, CDR2 FYNNEI. Trimming pared 0 bases from V and 6 bases from J, leaving 15 bases between. Here the CDR3 DNA reads TGTGCCAGCAGTGAAGCGCGCAGGAACTTAGGCGAGCAGTACTTC. Protein sequence: CASSEARRNLGEQYF.

This chain links TRBV6-1 with TRBJ2-5; 9 nucleotides match TRBD2. CDR3 length: 17 residues. Trimming removed 8 bases from V and 10 bases from J; junction bases left unmatched: 23. Germline CDR1 MNHNS, CDR2 SASEGT. CDR3 sequence: CASQVVISGRLKASQYF. The CDR3 DNA reads as TGTGCCAGCCAAGTGGTGATAAGCGGGAGGCTTAAAGCAAGCCAGTACTTC.

The chain combines TRBV30 with TRBJ1-2; 9 bases map to TRBD1. Germline loops: CDR1 GTSNPN, CDR2 SVGIG (reference sequence). V was clipped by 5 bases and J by 1 base; unmatched bases: 2. The CDR3 loop spans 13 amino acids. As DNA, the CDR3 is TGTGCCTGGGGACAGGGGATTAACTATGGCTACACCTTC. Its protein is CAWGQGINYGYTF. The whole variable domain, remainder taken from reference TRBV30 and TRBJ1-2, is SQTIHQWPATLVQPVGSPLSLECTVEGTSNPNLYWYRQAAGRGLQLLFYSVGIGQISSEVPQNLSASRPQDRQFILSSKKLLLSDSGFYLCAWGQGINYGYTFGSGTRLTVV.

The chain is built from TRBV7-2 and TRBJ2-7; no definite D call. The DNA end is more similar to TRBJ2-4, so the J call may be wrong. This CDR3 region has 17 residues. The germline CDR1 and CDR2 sequences are SGHTA and FQGNSA. The CDR3 DNA is TGTGCCAGCAGCTCCCGGCCGGGCTCACCTACGGGAAACATTCAGTACTTC. This sequence encodes CASSSRPGSPTGNIQYF.

The V gene is TRBV29-1, the J gene TRBJ2-4; 8 bases align to TRBD1. Germline V gene sequence: CDR1 SQVTM, CDR2 ANQGSEA. The CDR3 has 12 amino acids. After removal of 5 bases from V and 3 bases from J, the junction contained 0 bases not matched to a gene. This CDR3 is CSVTGGKNIQYF. Written as DNA, the CDR3 is TGCAGCGTTACAGGGGGCAAAAACATTCAGTACTTC.

This clonotype has only a few counts. The chain has TRBV11-2 and TRBJ2-6; D may be TRBD1 or TRBD2 (6 bases each). Deletions cut 5 bases from V and 0 bases from J, with 26 bases between. Germline CDR1 reads SGHAT; CDR2 reads FQNNGV. The CDR3 sequence is 21 residues long. CDR3 protein: CASSLPRGQGVLNSGANVLTF. The CDR3 DNA reads as TGTGCCAGCAGCCTACCCCGGGGGCAGGGCGTCTTGAACTCTGGGGCCAACGTCCTGACTTTC.

V usage is TRBV11-2 and J usage is TRBJ2-1; weak D call: TRBD2 (5 bases). Germline lookup yields CDR1 SGHAT and CDR2 FQNNGV. The ends were cut back, 5 bases at V and 0 bases at J, with 14 bases in the middle. The CDR3 covers 16 residues. This CDR3 reads CASSPQSGFSYNEQFF. The CDR3 bases are TGTGCCAGCAGCCCACAAAGCGGATTCTCCTACAATGAGCAGTTCTTC.

This clonotype has only a few counts. This chain links TRBV29-1 with TRBJ1-2, with TRBD1 matching over 7 bases. V lost 7 bases and J lost 6; bases outside the gene matches: 5. The CDR3 covers 11 residues. CDR1 and CDR2 (germline): SQVTM, ANQGSEA. CDR3 in amino acids: CSARGGDGYTF. CDR3 nucleotide sequence: TGCAGCGCCAGGGGGGGCGATGGCTACACCTTC.

The rearrangement uses TRBV6-1 and TRBJ1-2; D might be TRBD1 (5 bases). CDR3 length equals 15 residues. V lost 7 bases to trimming and J lost 0 bases, with 15 bases between them. Per the germline V gene, CDR1 is MNHNS and CDR2 is SASEGT. CDR3 sequence: CASKLRDGSNYGYTF. DNA of the CDR3: TGTGCCAGCAAGCTCCGGGACGGATCTAACTATGGCTACACCTTC.

The chain links TRBV6-1 to TRBJ2-1; 12 bases line up with TRBD2. V trimming: 11 bases; J trimming: 6 bases; junction bases outside the gene matches: 14. The germline V gene encodes CDR1 MNHNS and CDR2 SASEGT. The CDR3 has 16 amino acids. CDR3 nucleotides: TGTGCCGCCCGGGGACTAGCGGGCATTCAGGGCAATGAGCAGTTCTTC. It is translated as CAARGLAGIQGNEQFF.

This clonotype came up a few times. The rearrangement links TRBV20-1 to TRBJ1-5; TRBD1 might be the D (5 bases). Trimming shortened V by 2 bases and J by 5 bases, and 7 bases separated the two germline ends. Germline V gene sequence: CDR1 DFQATT, CDR2 SNEGSKA (reference sequence). This CDR3 contains 12 residues. In DNA form, the CDR3 reads TGCAGTGCTAGACAGGGTGATCAGCCCCAGCATTTT. Protein product: CSARQGDQPQHF.

The chain uses TRBV15 and TRBJ2-2; TRBD2 aligns across 10 bases. The V and J ends lost 0 bases and 6 bases, in that order; junction bases with no gene match: 4. The CDR3 is made up of 16 amino acids. The germline CDR1 and CDR2 sequences are LNHNV and YYDKDF (reference sequence). The CDR3 region is CATSRDLAGAPGELFF. The CDR3 nucleotides read TGTGCCACCAGCAGAGATCTAGCGGGAGCCCCCGGGGAGCTGTTTTTT.

The CDR3 protein is CASLPQGAGNTIYF. In DNA form, the CDR3 reads TGTGCCAGCCTCCCCCAGGGGGCTGGAAACACCATATATTTT. The chain links TRBV6-6 to TRBJ1-3; 7 positions agree with TRBD1. The CDR3 has 14 amino acids. Per germline, CDR1 MNHNY and CDR2 SVGAGI (reference sequence). J was trimmed by 2 bases and V by 8 bases; bases with no gene match: 6.

Here the CDR3 reads CASTQAPFGGGLGTQYF. CDR3 DNA sequence: TGTGCCAGCACCCAGGCCCCTTTTGGCGGAGGGTTAGGGACCCAGTACTTC. The gene calls are TRBV6-2 or TRBV6-3 and TRBJ2-5, with TRBD2 as a possible D gene (6 bases). The V end was cut by 7 bases, the J end by 7 bases, with 28 bases between. Germline V gives CDR1 MNHEY, CDR2 SVGEGT. The CDR3 covers 17 residues.

V and J are TRBV24-1 and TRBJ2-4, with D tentatively TRBD2 (5 bases). The ends were cut back, 8 bases at V and 8 bases at J, with 30 bases in the middle. The CDR3 covers 18 residues. Germline assignment: CDR1 KGHDR and CDR2 SFDVKD. The DNA for the CDR3 is TGTGCCACCACAGCTCGAGGGCCGACGGCCCTAGCAAAACACATTCAGTACTTC. This sequence encodes CATTARGPTALAKHIQYF.

This clonotype occurred a few times. This sequence joins TRBV20-1 and TRBJ2-5, with a weak D call TRBD1 (7 bases). Trimming stripped 2 bases from V and 11 bases from J, with 21 bases between. Germline CDR1 reads DFQATT; CDR2 reads SNEGSKA (reference sequence). This CDR3 has 14 amino acids. This CDR3 reads CSARMTGGGLEQYF. Written as DNA, the CDR3 is TGCAGTGCTAGAATGACCGGAGGGGGCCTTGAGCAGTACTTC.

The rearrangement links TRBV12-3 or TRBV12-4 to TRBJ2-7; TRBD2 matches 11 bases. The V and J ends lost 1 base and 2 bases, in that order; junction bases with no gene match: 7. This CDR3 comprises 17 residues. The CDR3 loop is CASSLGGLAAGAYEQYF. The CDR3 bases are TGTGCCAGCAGTTTAGGGGGACTAGCGGCTGGGGCCTACGAGCAGTACTTC.

The chain combines TRBV30 with TRBJ2-5, with 11 bases that match TRBD2. V was clipped by 7 bases and J by 1 base; unmatched bases: 5. The CDR3 extends over 14 amino acids. The V gene's germline CDR1 is GTSNPN and CDR2 SVGIG (reference sequence). CDR3 residues: CALTGLAAQETQYF. The DNA of the CDR3 is TGTGCCTTAACGGGACTAGCGGCCCAAGAGACCCAGTACTTC.

This rearrangement joins TRBV4-1 to TRBJ2-4; no clear D. The end of the DNA fits TRBJ2-5 better, so the J call may be wrong. The CDR3 sequence is 15 residues long. CDR1 and CDR2 (germline): MGHRA, YSYEKL. This chain's CDR3 is CASSQVPTLSQTQYF. As DNA, the CDR3 is TGCGCCAGCAGCCAAGTCCCAACCCTTTCCCAGACCCAGTACTTC.

This clonotype was seen many times. The chain carries TRBV29-1 and TRBJ2-7; possibly TRBD2 for D (6 bases). CDR1 and CDR2 (germline): SQVTM, ANQGSEA. The CDR3 has 13 residues. With 5 bases removed from V and 0 bases from J, the gap between germline ends came to 11 bases. CDR3 protein: CSVLAASSYEQYF. The CDR3 nucleotides are TGCAGCGTTTTAGCGGCTAGCTCCTACGAGCAGTACTTC.

The table lists this clonotype with a few counts. The rearrangement links TRBV5-1 to TRBJ2-4; tentatively, D is TRBD1 (5 bases). The DNA matches TRBJ2-5 better at its end, which makes the J call doubtful. This CDR3 contains 16 residues. Germline CDR1 is SGHRS and CDR2 is YFSETQ. CDR3 loop: CASSFQSGRVSETQYF. CDR3 sequence (DNA): TGCGCCAGCAGCTTCCAATCAGGCAGGGTGTCAGAGACCCAGTACTTC.

The chain has TRBV20-1 and TRBJ2-7; 7 nucleotides match TRBD2. CDR1 is DFQATT, CDR2 SNEGSKA, per germline (reference sequence). This CDR3 spans 14 amino acids. After removal of 6 bases from V and 6 bases from J, the junction contained 14 bases not matched to a gene. The CDR3 bases are TGCAGTGCCGCGGGAGTGAACTTTGGTATCGAGCAGTACTTC. Its protein is CSAAGVNFGIEQYF.